This entry lists 29 T cell receptor beta chains sequenced from one sample in a study of CXCR3-negative and CXCR3-positive naive CD8 T cells. UMI-tagged TRB cDNA libraries were built via 5' RACE. TCRdb re-analyzed the 5' RACE reads; it lists each CDR3 protein once, without DNA. In all, the sample yields 40,000 to 55,000 distinct CDR3 sequences. Sequenced material: naive CXCR3- CD8+ T cells from blood. This sample's subset: CD45RO-CCR7+CD27+CD95- naive CD8+ T cells lacking CXCR3 (TNR3-). The receptors stem from a human donor in good health. Some clones in this sample may be carry-over from other donors' samples.

The V call is TRBV20-1, the J call TRBJ2-1; TCRdb lists TRBD1, though no DNA is available to test this call. There are 17 residues in the CDR3. The germline V gene has CDR1 DFQATT and CDR2 SNEGSKA (reference sequence). CDR3 sequence reads: CSARGYRDRGRDNEQFF.

The rearrangement links TRBV28 to TRBJ1-1. Germline V CDR1 and CDR2: MDHEN, SYDVKM. This CDR3 spans 15 amino acids. The CDR3 spells CASSLVAYRNTEAFF. The full variable domain, in which reference TRBV28 and TRBJ1-1 provide the parts outside the CDR3, is DVKVTQSSRYLVKRTGEKVFLECVQDMDHENMFWYRQDPGLGLRLIYFSYDVKMKEKGDIPEGYSVSREKKERFSLILESASTNQTSMYLCASSLVAYRNTEAFFGQGTRLTVV.

The CDR3 sequence: CASSLDPITEQFF. The rearrangement joins TRBV11-2 to TRBJ2-1. The CDR3 covers 13 residues. In germline, CDR1 is SGHAT, CDR2 FQNNGV. The full variable domain, rest sourced from reference TRBV11-2 and TRBJ2-1, is EAGVAQSPRYKIIEKRQSVAFWCNPISGHATLYWYQQILGQGPKLLIQFQNNGVVDDSQLPKDRFSAERLKGVDSTLKIQPAKLEDSAVYLCASSLDPITEQFFGPGTRLTVL.

The chain uses TRBV5-1 and TRBJ2-1; TCRdb's D call of TRBD1 is untestable without DNA. From germline, CDR1 is SGHRS and CDR2 YFSETQ. The CDR3 spans 15 residues. This CDR3 is CASSLKGGSYNEQFF. Drawing the rest from reference TRBV5-1 and TRBJ2-1, the complete variable domain is KAGVTQTPRYLIKTRGQQVTLSCSPISGHRSVSWYQQTPGQGLQFLFEYFSETQRNKGNFPGRFSGRQFSNSRSEMNVSTLELGDSALYLCASSLKGGSYNEQFFGPGTRLTVL.

V and J are TRBV29-1 and TRBJ2-2; TCRdb selects TRBD1, and the lack of DNA leaves this call unchecked. The germline V gene has CDR1 SQVTM and CDR2 ANQGSEA. This CDR3 has 15 residues. The chain's CDR3 is CSVVDRGLNTGELFF.

The V gene is TRBV7-9, the J gene TRBJ2-5; TCRdb designates TRBD2, a call that cannot be tested without DNA. In germline, CDR1 is SEHNR, CDR2 FQNEAQ (reference sequence). The CDR3 is 15 residues long. The CDR3 loop is CASSQRVAGQETQYF.

V is TRBV28 and J is TRBJ2-1. This CDR3 contains 12 residues. Germline V CDR1 and CDR2: MDHEN, SYDVKM. The CDR3 sequence is CASSRTGIEQFF. The full variable domain, rest sourced from reference TRBV28 and TRBJ2-1, is DVKVTQSSRYLVKRTGEKVFLECVQDMDHENMFWYRQDPGLGLRLIYFSYDVKMKEKGDIPEGYSVSREKKERFSLILESASTNQTSMYLCASSRTGIEQFFGPGTRLTVL.

Measured by frequency, this clonotype is medium-sized. The chain has TRBV3-1 and TRBJ1-2; TCRdb names TRBD1, which stays unverified in the absence of DNA. The CDR3 length is 13 residues. CDR1 and CDR2 from the germline V gene are LGHDT and YNNKEL (reference sequence). The CDR3 loop reads CASSHGQGDGYTF.

CDR3 sequence reads: CASSFMGSETQYF. The chain couples TRBV19 to TRBJ2-5. This CDR3 spans 13 amino acids. Germline V gives CDR1 LNHDA, CDR2 SQIVND (reference sequence). Full variable domain (missing parts from reference TRBV19 and TRBJ2-5): DGGITQSPKYLFRKEGQNVTLSCEQNLNHDAMYWYRQDPGQGLRLIYYSQIVNDFQKGDIAEGYSVSREKKESFPLTVTSAQKNPTAFYLCASSFMGSETQYFGPGTRLLVL.

The chain combines TRBV28 with TRBJ2-7; absent DNA, TCRdb's TRBD2 call cannot be checked. This CDR3 region has 12 residues. CDR1 and CDR2 (germline): MDHEN, SYDVKM. The CDR3 is CASSAGGYEQYF.

The chain recombines TRBV5-1 with TRBJ2-7; lacking DNA, the TRBD2 call made by TCRdb goes unchecked. The CDR3 sequence is 15 residues long. Looked up from germline, CDR1 is SGHRS and CDR2 is YFSETQ. The CDR3 sequence: CASKATAGRIYEQYF.

The chain couples TRBV7-3 to TRBJ2-7; TCRdb indicates TRBD1, and absent DNA this call remains unverified. The CDR3 is 12 amino acids. The germline gives CDR1 SGHTA, CDR2 FQGTGA. CDR3 protein: CASSLTGGEQYF.

The chain has TRBV7-9 and TRBJ1-2; TCRdb outputs TRBD1, but without DNA this stays unchecked. Germline assignment: CDR1 SEHNR and CDR2 FQNEAQ (reference sequence). The CDR3 length is 15 residues. This CDR3 reads CASSSPLDPNYGYTF.

The gene calls are TRBV9 and TRBJ2-7; the D call from TCRdb, TRBD2, cannot be confirmed without DNA. CDR3 size: 16 residues. In germline, CDR1 is SGDLS, CDR2 YYNGEE. This chain's CDR3 is CASSTTSGNKVYEQYF.

The chain links TRBV13 to TRBJ2-5; the D call of TRBD1 rests on TCRdb alone, since no DNA is present to check it. Germline lookup yields CDR1 PRHDT and CDR2 FYEKMQ (reference sequence). There are 14 residues in the CDR3. CDR3 in amino acids: CASRGQGEQETQYF. The whole variable domain, filled in from reference TRBV13 and TRBJ2-5, reads AAGVIQSPRHLIKEKRETATLKCYPIPRHDTVYWYQQGPGQDPQFLISFYEKMQSDKGSIPDRFSAQQFSDYHSELNMSSLELGDSALYFCASRGQGEQETQYFGPGTRLLVL.

The chain recombines TRBV28 with TRBJ2-7; TCRdb's D call of TRBD1 is untestable without DNA. CDR3 length: 11 amino acids. Germline V lookup: CDR1 MDHEN, CDR2 SYDVKM. The CDR3 loop is CASSQGYEQYF.

The chain joins TRBV6-5 to TRBJ2-7; the D call from TCRdb, TRBD2, cannot be confirmed without DNA. Germline CDR1 is MNHEY and CDR2 is SVGAGI. This CDR3 spans 14 amino acids. The CDR3 loop reads CASSSVSETYEQYF.

The rearrangement uses TRBV6-2 or TRBV6-3 and TRBJ2-2; the TCRdb D gene call, TRBD2, has no DNA to confirm it. In germline, CDR1 is MNHEY, CDR2 SVGEGT. CDR3 size: 16 residues. CDR3: CASSLDEGPNTGELFF.

This chain uses TRBV7-9 with TRBJ1-1; the TRBD1 assignment by TCRdb is unverifiable without DNA. This CDR3 is built from 13 residues. Germline-derived CDR1 and CDR2 are SEHNR and FQNEAQ (reference sequence). The CDR3 region is CASNRGSFTEAFF.

The V gene is TRBV29-1, the J gene TRBJ2-3; TCRdb reports TRBD2, a call that lacks DNA to check it against. This CDR3 has 13 amino acids. CDR1 is SQVTM, CDR2 ANQGSEA, per germline. CDR3 amino acids: CSVVAGATDTQYF.

The chain employs TRBV5-1 and TRBJ2-2; the D gene TCRdb calls, TRBD2, cannot be checked with no DNA. Germline V CDR1 and CDR2: SGHRS, YFSETQ. The CDR3 contains 14 residues. The CDR3 region is CASQTSGNTGELFF. Full variable domain (remainder filled in from reference TRBV5-1 and TRBJ2-2): KAGVTQTPRYLIKTRGQQVTLSCSPISGHRSVSWYQQTPGQGLQFLFEYFSETQRNKGNFPGRFSGRQFSNSRSEMNVSTLELGDSALYLCASQTSGNTGELFFGEGSRLTVL.

The chain couples TRBV25-1 to TRBJ2-1; as DNA is missing, the TRBD1 call by TCRdb cannot be tested. The germline V gene has CDR1 MGHDK and CDR2 SYGVNS. This CDR3 contains 14 residues. The CDR3 spells CASSDQTVYNEQFF.

The chain joins TRBV29-1 to TRBJ2-1; the D gene TCRdb calls, TRBD2, cannot be checked with no DNA. Germline CDR1 is SQVTM and CDR2 is ANQGSEA. The CDR3 extends over 13 amino acids. This CDR3 is CSGTSGHYNEQFF.

This clonotype registers medium-sized by frequency. CDR3: CASSGVANYGYTF. The J gene is TRBJ1-2, the V gene TRBV25-1. The germline V gene has CDR1 MGHDK and CDR2 SYGVNS. This CDR3 region has 13 residues.

The chain carries TRBV11-2 and TRBJ2-3; the D call of TRBD2 rests on TCRdb alone, since no DNA is present to check it. CDR1 and CDR2 (germline): SGHAT, FQNNGV. CDR3 size: 19 residues. This CDR3 reads CASSLERLLAGVYADTQYF. The complete variable domain, with remaining parts taken from reference TRBV11-2 and TRBJ2-3, reads EAGVAQSPRYKIIEKRQSVAFWCNPISGHATLYWYQQILGQGPKLLIQFQNNGVVDDSQLPKDRFSAERLKGVDSTLKIQPAKLEDSAVYLCASSLERLLAGVYADTQYFGPGTRLTVL.

CDR3 sequence: CASSSGLVGRDVQYF. The V and J genes are TRBV7-3 and TRBJ2-4; as DNA is missing, the TRBD2 call by TCRdb cannot be tested. Germline-derived CDR1 and CDR2 are SGHTA and FQGTGA. The CDR3 is 15 residues long.

The chain carries TRBV11-1 and TRBJ2-1; TCRdb indicates TRBD1, and absent DNA this call remains unverified. This CDR3 is built from 11 residues. CDR1 SGHAT and CDR2 FQDESV come from the germline V gene (reference sequence). CDR3 protein: CASSVSGRQFF.

The genes are TRBV5-1 and TRBJ1-2. The length of the CDR3 is 14 residues. Germline CDR1 SGHRS, CDR2 YFSETQ. The CDR3 sequence: CASSLFSPREGYTF.

This sequence joins TRBV25-1 and TRBJ2-1. Per the germline V gene, CDR1 is MGHDK and CDR2 is SYGVNS. The CDR3 is 12 amino acids. The CDR3 here is CASSLILGEQFF.